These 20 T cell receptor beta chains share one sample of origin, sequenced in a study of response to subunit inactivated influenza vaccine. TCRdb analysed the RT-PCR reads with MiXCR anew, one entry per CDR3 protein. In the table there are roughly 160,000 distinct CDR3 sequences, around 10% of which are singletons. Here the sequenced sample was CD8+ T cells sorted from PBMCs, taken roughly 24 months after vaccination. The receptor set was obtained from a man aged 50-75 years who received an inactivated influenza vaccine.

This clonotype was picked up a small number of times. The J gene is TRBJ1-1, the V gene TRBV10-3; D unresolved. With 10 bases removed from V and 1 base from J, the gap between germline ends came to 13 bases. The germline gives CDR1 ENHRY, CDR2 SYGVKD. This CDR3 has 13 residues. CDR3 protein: CATNEVGNTEAFF. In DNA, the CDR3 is TGTGCCACTAATGAGGTGGGGAACACTGAAGCTTTCTTT.

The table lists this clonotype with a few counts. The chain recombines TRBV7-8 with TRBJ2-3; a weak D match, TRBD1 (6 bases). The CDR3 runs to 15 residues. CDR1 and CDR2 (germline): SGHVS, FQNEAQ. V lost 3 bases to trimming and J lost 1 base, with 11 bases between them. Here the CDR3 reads CASSLQGTRTDTQYF. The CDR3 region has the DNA TGTGCCAGCAGCTTGCAGGGGACGCGCACAGATACGCAGTATTTT.

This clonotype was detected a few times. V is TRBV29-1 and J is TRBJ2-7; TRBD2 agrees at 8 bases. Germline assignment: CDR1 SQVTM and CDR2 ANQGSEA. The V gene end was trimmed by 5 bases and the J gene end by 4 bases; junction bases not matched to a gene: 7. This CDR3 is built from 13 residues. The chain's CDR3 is CSVLTGGKYEQYF. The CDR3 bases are TGCAGCGTTTTGACGGGGGGGAAGTACGAGCAGTACTTC.

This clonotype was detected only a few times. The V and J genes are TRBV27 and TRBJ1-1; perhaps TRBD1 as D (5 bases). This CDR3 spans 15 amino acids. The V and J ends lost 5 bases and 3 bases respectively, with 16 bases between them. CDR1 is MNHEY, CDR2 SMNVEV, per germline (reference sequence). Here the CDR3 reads CASSAVVGRDTEAFF. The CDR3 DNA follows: TGTGCCAGCAGTGCGGTGGTGGGGCGAGACACTGAAGCTTTCTTT.

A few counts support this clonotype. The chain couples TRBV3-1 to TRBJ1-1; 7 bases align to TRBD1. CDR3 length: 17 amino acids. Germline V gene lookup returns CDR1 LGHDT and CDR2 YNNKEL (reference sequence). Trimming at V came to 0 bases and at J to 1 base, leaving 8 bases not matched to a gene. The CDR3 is CASSQDWVGQTNTEAFF. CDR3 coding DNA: TGTGCCAGCAGCCAAGATTGGGTGGGACAGACGAACACTGAAGCTTTCTTT.

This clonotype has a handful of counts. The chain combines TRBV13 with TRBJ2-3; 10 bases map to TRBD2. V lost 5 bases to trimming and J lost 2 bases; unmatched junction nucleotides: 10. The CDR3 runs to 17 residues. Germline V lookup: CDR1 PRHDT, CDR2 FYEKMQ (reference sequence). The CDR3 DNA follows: TGTGCCAGCAGCCCTAGCGGGGGCCATCTTAACACAGATACGCAGTATTTT. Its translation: CASSPSGGHLNTDTQYF.

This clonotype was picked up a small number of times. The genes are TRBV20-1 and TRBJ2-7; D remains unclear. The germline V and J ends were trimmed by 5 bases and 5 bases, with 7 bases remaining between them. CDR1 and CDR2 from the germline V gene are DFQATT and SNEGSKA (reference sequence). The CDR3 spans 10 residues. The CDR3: CSAPGHEQYF. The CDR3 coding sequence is TGCAGTGCTCCCGGACACGAGCAGTACTTC.

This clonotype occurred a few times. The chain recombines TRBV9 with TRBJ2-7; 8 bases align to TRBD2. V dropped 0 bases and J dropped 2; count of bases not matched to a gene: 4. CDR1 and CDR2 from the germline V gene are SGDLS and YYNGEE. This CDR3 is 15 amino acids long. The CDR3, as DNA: TGTGCCAGCAGCGTAGGTGGCGGGGGGACCTACGAGCAGTACTTC. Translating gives CASSVGGGGTYEQYF.

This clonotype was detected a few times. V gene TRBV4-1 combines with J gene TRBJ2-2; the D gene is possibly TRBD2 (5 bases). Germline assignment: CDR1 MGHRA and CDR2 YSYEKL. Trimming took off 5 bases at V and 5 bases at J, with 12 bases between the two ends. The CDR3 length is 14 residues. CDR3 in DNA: TGCGCCAGCAGCATCGCGAGGGTAACCGGGGAGCTGTTTTTT. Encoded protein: CASSIARVTGELFF.

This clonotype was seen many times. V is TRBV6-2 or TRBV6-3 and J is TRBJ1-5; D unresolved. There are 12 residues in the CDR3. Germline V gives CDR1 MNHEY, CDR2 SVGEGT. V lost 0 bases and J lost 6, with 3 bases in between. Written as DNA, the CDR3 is TGTGCCAGCAGTTACTCAGGTCAGCCCCAGCATTTT. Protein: CASSYSGQPQHF.

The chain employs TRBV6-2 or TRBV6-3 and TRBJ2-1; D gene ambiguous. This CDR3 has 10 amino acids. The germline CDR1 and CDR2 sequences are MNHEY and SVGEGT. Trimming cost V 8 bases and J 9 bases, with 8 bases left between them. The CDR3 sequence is CASGMGEQFF. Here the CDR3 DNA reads TGTGCCAGCGGGATGGGTGAGCAGTTCTTC.

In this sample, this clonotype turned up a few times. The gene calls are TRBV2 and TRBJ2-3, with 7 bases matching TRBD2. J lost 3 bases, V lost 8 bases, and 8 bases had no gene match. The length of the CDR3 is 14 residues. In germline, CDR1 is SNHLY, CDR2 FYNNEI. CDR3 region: CASGMGGSTDTQYF. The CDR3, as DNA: TGTGCCAGCGGTATGGGAGGGAGTACAGATACGCAGTATTTT. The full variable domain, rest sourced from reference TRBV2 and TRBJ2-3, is EPEVTQTPSHQVTQMGQEVILRCVPISNHLYFYWYRQILGQKVEFLVSFYNNEISEKSEIFDDQFSVERPDGSNFTLKIRSTKLEDSAMYFCASGMGGSTDTQYFGPGTRLTVL.

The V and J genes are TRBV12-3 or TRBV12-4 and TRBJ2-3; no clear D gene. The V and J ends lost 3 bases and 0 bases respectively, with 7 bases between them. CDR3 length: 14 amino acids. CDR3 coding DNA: TGTGCCAGCAGTTTGGGGTGGAGCACAGATACGCAGTATTTT. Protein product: CASSLGWSTDTQYF.

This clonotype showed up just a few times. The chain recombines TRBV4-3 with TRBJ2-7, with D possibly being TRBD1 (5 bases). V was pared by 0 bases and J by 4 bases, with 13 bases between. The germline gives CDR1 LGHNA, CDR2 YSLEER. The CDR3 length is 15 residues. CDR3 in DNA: TGCGCCAGCAGCCAAGATCAGGGCTCCAGATACGAGCAGTACTTC. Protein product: CASSQDQGSRYEQYF.

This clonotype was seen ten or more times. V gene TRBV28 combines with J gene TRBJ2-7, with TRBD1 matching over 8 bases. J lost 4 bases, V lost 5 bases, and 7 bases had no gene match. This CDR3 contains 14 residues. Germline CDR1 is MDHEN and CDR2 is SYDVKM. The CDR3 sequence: CASSPGTGFYEQYF. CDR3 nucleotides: TGTGCCAGCAGTCCCGGGACAGGCTTTTACGAGCAGTACTTC. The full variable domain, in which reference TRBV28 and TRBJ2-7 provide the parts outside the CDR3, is DVKVTQSSRYLVKRTGEKVFLECVQDMDHENMFWYRQDPGLGLRLIYFSYDVKMKEKGDIPEGYSVSREKKERFSLILESASTNQTSMYLCASSPGTGFYEQYFGPGTRLTVT.

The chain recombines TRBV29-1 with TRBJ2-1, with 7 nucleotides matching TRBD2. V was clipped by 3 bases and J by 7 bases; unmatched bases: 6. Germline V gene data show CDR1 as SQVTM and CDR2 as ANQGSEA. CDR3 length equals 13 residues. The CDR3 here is CSVDVAGVNEQFF. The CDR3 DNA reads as TGCAGCGTTGATGTGGCGGGAGTTAATGAGCAGTTCTTC.

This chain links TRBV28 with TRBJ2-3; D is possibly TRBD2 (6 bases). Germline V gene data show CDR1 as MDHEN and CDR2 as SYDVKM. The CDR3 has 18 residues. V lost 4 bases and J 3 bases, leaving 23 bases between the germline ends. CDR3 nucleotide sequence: TGTGCCAGCAGTTACGGGCCCCGACTAGAAGAAGGGACAGATACGCAGTATTTT. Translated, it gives CASSYGPRLEEGTDTQYF.

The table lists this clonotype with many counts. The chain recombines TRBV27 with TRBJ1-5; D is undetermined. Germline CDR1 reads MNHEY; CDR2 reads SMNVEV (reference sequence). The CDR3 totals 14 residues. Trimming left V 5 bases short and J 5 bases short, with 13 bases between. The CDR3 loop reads CASSVRFGDQPQHF. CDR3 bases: TGTGCCAGCAGTGTCAGGTTTGGAGATCAGCCCCAGCATTTT.

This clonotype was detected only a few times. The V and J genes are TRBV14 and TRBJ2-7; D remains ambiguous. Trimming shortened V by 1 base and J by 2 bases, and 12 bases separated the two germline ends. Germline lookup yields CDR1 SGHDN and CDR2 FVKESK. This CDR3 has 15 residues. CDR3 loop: CASSQGQLGPYEQYF. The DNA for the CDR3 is TGTGCCAGCAGCCAAGGGCAGCTGGGCCCCTACGAGCAGTACTTC.

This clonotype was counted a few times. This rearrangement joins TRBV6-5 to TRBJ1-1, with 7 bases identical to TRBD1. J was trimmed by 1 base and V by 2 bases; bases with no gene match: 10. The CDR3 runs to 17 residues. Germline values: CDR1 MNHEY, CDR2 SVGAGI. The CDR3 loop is CASSYQQEGASNTEAFF. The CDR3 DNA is TGTGCCAGCAGTTACCAGCAGGAGGGGGCTTCGAACACTGAAGCTTTCTTT.